The T cell receptor beta chain described here comes from a study of T cell repertoires in cytomegalovirus infection. TCRdb re-called the reads with MiXCR, one entry per CDR3 protein. The table has 300,000 to 400,000 distinct CDR3 sequences, approximately 18% seen once. Trimming removed 4 bases at V and 3 bases at J, with 21 bases between. The CDR3 is made up of 17 amino acids. CDR1 is MNHEY and CDR2 is SMNVEV in the germline V gene (reference sequence). In this sample, this clonotype turned up a few times. This chain links TRBV27 with TRBJ1-2; a weak D match, TRBD1 (5 bases). Sequencing input: PBMCs. This TCR was recovered from a human donor in good health (CMV status not recorded). Some clones in this sample may be carry-over from other donors' samples. The CDR3 DNA follows: TGTGCCAGCAGTTCCGCACCCCAGGGTTACGAAGACTATGGCTACACCTTC. The encoded protein is CASSSAPQGYEDYGYTF.